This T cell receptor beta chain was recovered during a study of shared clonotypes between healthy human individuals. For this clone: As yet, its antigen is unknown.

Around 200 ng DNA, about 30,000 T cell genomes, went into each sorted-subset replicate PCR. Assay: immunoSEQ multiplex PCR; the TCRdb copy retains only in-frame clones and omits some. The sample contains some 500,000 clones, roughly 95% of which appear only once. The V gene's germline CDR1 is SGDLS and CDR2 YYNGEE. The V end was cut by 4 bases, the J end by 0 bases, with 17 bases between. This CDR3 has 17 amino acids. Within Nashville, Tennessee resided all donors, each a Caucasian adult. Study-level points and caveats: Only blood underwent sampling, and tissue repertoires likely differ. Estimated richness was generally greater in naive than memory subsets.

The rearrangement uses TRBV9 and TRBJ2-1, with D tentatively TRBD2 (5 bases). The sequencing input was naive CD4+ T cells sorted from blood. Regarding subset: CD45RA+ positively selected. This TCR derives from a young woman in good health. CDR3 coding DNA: TGTGCCAGCAGCATAAGGCGGGCCTGGAGCTCCTACAATGAGCAGTTCTTC. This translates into CASSIRRAWSSYNEQFF.